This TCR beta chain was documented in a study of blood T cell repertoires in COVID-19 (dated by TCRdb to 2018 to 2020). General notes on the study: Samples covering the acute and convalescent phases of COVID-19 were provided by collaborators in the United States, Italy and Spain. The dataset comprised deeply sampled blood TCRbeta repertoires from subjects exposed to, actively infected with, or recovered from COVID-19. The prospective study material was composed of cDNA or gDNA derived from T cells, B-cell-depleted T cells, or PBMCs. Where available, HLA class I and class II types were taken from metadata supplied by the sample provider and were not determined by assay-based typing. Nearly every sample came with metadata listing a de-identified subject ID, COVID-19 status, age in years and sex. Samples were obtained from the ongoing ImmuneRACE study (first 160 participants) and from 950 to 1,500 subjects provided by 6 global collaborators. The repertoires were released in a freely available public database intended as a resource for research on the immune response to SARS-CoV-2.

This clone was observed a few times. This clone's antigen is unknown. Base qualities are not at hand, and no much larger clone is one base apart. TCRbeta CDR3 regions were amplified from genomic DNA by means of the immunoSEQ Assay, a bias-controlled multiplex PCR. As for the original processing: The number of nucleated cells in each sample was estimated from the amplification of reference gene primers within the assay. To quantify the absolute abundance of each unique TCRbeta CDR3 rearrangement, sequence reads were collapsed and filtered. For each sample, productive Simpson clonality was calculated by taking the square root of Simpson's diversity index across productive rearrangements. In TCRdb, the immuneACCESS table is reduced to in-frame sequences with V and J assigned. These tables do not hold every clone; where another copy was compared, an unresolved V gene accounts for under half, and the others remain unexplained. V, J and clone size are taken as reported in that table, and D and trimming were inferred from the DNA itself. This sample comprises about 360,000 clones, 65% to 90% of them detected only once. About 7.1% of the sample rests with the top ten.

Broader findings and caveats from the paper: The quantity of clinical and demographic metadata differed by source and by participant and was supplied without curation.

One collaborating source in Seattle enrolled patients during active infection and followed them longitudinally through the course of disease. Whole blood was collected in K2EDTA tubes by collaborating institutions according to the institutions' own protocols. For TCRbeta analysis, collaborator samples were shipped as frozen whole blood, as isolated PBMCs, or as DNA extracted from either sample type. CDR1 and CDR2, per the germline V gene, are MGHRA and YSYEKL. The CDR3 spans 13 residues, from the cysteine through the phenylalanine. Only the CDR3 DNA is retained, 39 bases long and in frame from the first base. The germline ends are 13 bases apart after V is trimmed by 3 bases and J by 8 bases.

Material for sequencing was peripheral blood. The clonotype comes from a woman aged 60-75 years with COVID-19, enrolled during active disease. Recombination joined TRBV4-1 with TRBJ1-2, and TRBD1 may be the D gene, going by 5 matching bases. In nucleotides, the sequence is TGCGCCAGCAGCCAGCCCCCAACAGGAGGCTACACCTTC. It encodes CASSQPPTGGYTF.